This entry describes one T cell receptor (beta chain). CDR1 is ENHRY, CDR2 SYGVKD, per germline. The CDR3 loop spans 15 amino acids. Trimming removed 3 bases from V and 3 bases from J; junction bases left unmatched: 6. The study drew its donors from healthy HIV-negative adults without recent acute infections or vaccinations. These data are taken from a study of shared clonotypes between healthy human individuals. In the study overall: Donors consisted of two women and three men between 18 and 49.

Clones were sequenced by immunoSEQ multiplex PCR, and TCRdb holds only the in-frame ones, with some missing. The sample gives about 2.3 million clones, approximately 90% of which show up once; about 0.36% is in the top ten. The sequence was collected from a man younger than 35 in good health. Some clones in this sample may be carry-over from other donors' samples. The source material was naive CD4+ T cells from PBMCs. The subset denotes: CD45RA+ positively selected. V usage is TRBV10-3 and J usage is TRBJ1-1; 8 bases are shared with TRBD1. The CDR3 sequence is CAISEQGGRDTEAFF. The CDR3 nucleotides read TGTGCCATCAGTGAACAGGGGGGGAGGGACACTGAAGCTTTCTTT.